These 32 T cell receptor beta chains originate from one sample sequenced in a study of cytomegalovirus exposure and HLA in healthy donors. The PCR ran on 60 Vbeta and 13 Jbeta primers. TCRdb's copy holds only in-frame clones and misses some; the assay was immunoSEQ multiplex PCR. The data contain approximately 210,000 clones, less than 85% of them singletons. Sequencing used PBMCs. The receptors stem from a girl aged 5-17 years in good health and CMV-seropositive.

The rearrangement links TRBV5-6 to TRBJ1-1; D possibly corresponds to TRBD1 (5 bases). Trimming took 4 bases from V and 5 from J, leaving 18 bases between them. CDR3 length: 15 amino acids. Germline lookup yields CDR1 SGHDT and CDR2 YYEEEE. CDR3 DNA sequence: TGTGCCAGCAGCATGAGGGGAGGGAGACCGACTGAAGCTTTCTTT. Translated: CASSMRGGRPTEAFF.

The chain links TRBV7-2 to TRBJ1-1; 8 bases fit TRBD1. CDR1 and CDR2 (germline): SGHTA, FQGNSA. The junction had 8 bases not matched to a gene; V was cut back by 3 bases and J by 5 bases. This CDR3 spans 15 amino acids. CDR3 residues: CASSFSARGRTEAFF. CDR3 sequence (DNA): TGTGCCAGCAGCTTTTCAGCCAGGGGGCGGACTGAAGCTTTCTTT. Filled out from reference TRBV7-2 and TRBJ1-1, the complete variable domain reads GAGVSQSPSNKVTEKGKDVELRCDPISGHTALYWYRQSLGQGLEFLIYFQGNSAPDKSGLPSDRFSAERTGGSVSTLTIQRTQQEDSAVYLCASSFSARGRTEAFFGQGTRLTVV.

The chain carries TRBV4-3 and TRBJ2-7; weak D call: TRBD1 (5 bases). This CDR3 region has 13 residues. V shed 3 bases and J shed 4 bases, with 10 bases lying between them. Germline CDR1 is LGHNA and CDR2 is YSLEER. CDR3 protein: CASSQDQGYEQYF. CDR3 nucleotide sequence: TGCGCCAGCAGCCAGGACCAGGGATACGAGCAGTACTTC.

The rearrangement uses TRBV13 and TRBJ1-3, with D uncertain. CDR3 length: 14 amino acids. The V and J ends lost 3 bases and 4 bases respectively, with 10 bases between them. The germline V gene has CDR1 PRHDT and CDR2 FYEKMQ (reference sequence). The CDR3 spells CASSFGKQGNTIYF. Here the CDR3 DNA reads TGTGCCAGCAGCTTTGGAAAACAGGGAAACACCATATATTTT.

The chain is built from TRBV9 and TRBJ2-1, with 8 nucleotides matching TRBD1. CDR3 length: 15 residues. Germline CDR1 reads SGDLS; CDR2 reads YYNGEE. J gave up 0 bases and V 7 bases, and 6 bases lay outside the gene matches. CDR3 residues: CASQTGQGSYNEQFF. CDR3 nucleotides: TGTGCCAGCCAGACTGGACAGGGCTCCTACAATGAGCAGTTCTTC.

In its sample, this clone was seen a few times. The V call is TRBV13, the J call TRBJ2-3; weak D call: TRBD2 (6 bases). Looked up from germline, CDR1 is PRHDT and CDR2 is FYEKMQ (reference sequence). The ends were cut back, 6 bases at V and 14 bases at J, with 21 bases in the middle. The CDR3 is 13 amino acids. The CDR3 here is CASSPPRGTRVYF. The DNA of the CDR3 is TGTGCCAGCAGTCCCCCTCGGGGGACCCGCGTGTATTTT.

This chain connects TRBV9 to TRBJ1-1; D gene uncertain. The V and J ends lost 4 bases and 2 bases respectively, with 9 bases between them. Germline lookup yields CDR1 SGDLS and CDR2 YYNGEE. The CDR3 is 13 amino acids. The CDR3 nucleotides are TGTGCCAGCAGCATCCACTCCAACACTGAAGCTTTCTTT. Its protein product is CASSIHSNTEAFF.

The chain joins TRBV5-1 to TRBJ1-4, with 10 bases that match TRBD1. V dropped 3 bases and J dropped 10; count of bases not matched to a gene: 9. The CDR3 is 15 residues long. CDR1 is SGHRS, CDR2 YFSETQ, per germline. The DNA of the CDR3 is TGCGCCAGCAGCTCCATGACAGGGGGCCCGCCAAAACTGTTTTTT. Translating gives CASSSMTGGPPKLFF.

This clone was seen a few times. This chain joins TRBV25-1 and TRBJ2-7; D might be TRBD2 (5 bases). CDR1 and CDR2 (germline): MGHDK, SYGVNS. Between the trimmed V and J ends, which lost 8 bases and 3 bases, there was a span of 17 bases. This CDR3 comprises 14 residues. CDR3 amino acids: CASRTEGRSYEQYF. DNA for the CDR3: TGTGCCAGCCGGACTGAAGGGCGGAGCTACGAGCAGTACTTC.

V usage is TRBV2 and J usage is TRBJ1-1, with TRBD1 matching 9 bases. CDR3 length: 14 amino acids. CDR1 is SNHLY, CDR2 FYNNEI, per germline. Germline trimming cut 5 bases from V and 4 bases from J; bases unmatched to any gene: 5. CDR3 nucleotides: TGTGCCAGCAGTTTCACAGGGGGCGTCACTGAAGCTTTCTTT. Translation gives CASSFTGGVTEAFF.

The chain carries TRBV7-6 and TRBJ2-5; 12 bases map to TRBD2. The CDR3 length is 16 residues. J was trimmed by 2 bases and V by 4 bases; bases with no gene match: 5. Germline V gene lookup returns CDR1 SGHVS and CDR2 FNYEAQ. The DNA of the CDR3 is TGTGCCAGCAGCTCCCCTAGCGGGGGGGTTCAAGAGACCCAGTACTTC. This gives the protein CASSSPSGGVQETQYF.

This clone was seen more than once but under ten times. V gene TRBV11-2 combines with J gene TRBJ2-5; 10 nucleotides agree with TRBD1. Germline values: CDR1 SGHAT, CDR2 FQNNGV. V gave up 5 bases and J gave up 6 bases; unmatched junction bases: 9. CDR3 length: 15 amino acids. CDR3: CASSGLRTGGKTQYF. CDR3 nucleotides: TGTGCCAGCAGCGGTTTGCGGACAGGGGGTAAGACCCAGTACTTC.

The chain has TRBV11-3 and TRBJ2-2; TRBD2 agrees at 10 bases. The J segment lost 0 bases and the V segment lost 8 bases, leaving 3 bases of the junction unmatched. Germline loops: CDR1 SGHNT, CDR2 YENEEA. This CDR3 comprises 15 residues. CDR3 DNA sequence: TGTGCCAGCCGAAGCGGGGGGGCGAACACCGGGGAGCTGTTTTTT. Protein product: CASRSGGANTGELFF.

The rearrangement uses TRBV5-4 and TRBJ2-7, with D hard to call. Germline-derived CDR1 and CDR2 are SGHNT and YYREEE (reference sequence). V was pared by 4 bases and J by 2 bases, with 10 bases between. The CDR3 loop spans 13 amino acids. CDR3: CASSVPGTYEQYF. The DNA for the CDR3 is TGTGCCAGCAGCGTCCCCGGTACCTACGAGCAGTACTTC.

This chain links TRBV11-2 with TRBJ2-7; D ambiguous. V lost 1 base to trimming and J lost 4 bases, with 14 bases between them. This CDR3 contains 15 residues. Looked up from germline, CDR1 is SGHAT and CDR2 is FQNNGV. The CDR3 sequence is CASSLGRGAVYEQYF. The CDR3 DNA is TGTGCCAGCAGCTTAGGGCGAGGCGCGGTTTACGAGCAGTACTTC. Drawing the rest from reference TRBV11-2 and TRBJ2-7, the complete variable domain is EAGVAQSPRYKIIEKRQSVAFWCNPISGHATLYWYQQILGQGPKLLIQFQNNGVVDDSQLPKDRFSAERLKGVDSTLKIQPAKLEDSAVYLCASSLGRGAVYEQYFGPGTRLTVT.

The V call is TRBV12-5, the J call TRBJ1-1; maybe TRBD1 (5 bases). Germline values: CDR1 LGHNT, CDR2 FRNRAP. Deletions cut 3 bases from V and 2 bases from J, with 10 bases between. The CDR3 is 14 residues long. The CDR3 bases are TGTGCTAGTGGTTTCGGGGGGGTAAACACTGAAGCTTTCTTT. It encodes CASGFGGVNTEAFF.

The V gene is TRBV6-6, the J gene TRBJ2-2; D ambiguous. The V gene lost 10 bases and the J gene lost 6 bases, with 18 bases spanning the gap. The V gene's germline CDR1 is MNHNY and CDR2 SVGAGI (reference sequence). This CDR3 spans 14 amino acids. CDR3 sequence reads: CATLLFQVPGELFF. The DNA for the CDR3 is TGTGCCACCTTACTTTTCCAGGTGCCCGGGGAGCTGTTTTTT.

The chain couples TRBV5-6 to TRBJ2-3; TRBD2 matches 9 bases. This CDR3 has 16 amino acids. Losses at the gene ends were 7 bases for V and 6 bases for J; bases not matched to a gene: 15. Germline-derived CDR1 and CDR2 are SGHDT and YYEEEE. The CDR3 loop reads CASVRRGGGAGDTQYF. The CDR3 nucleotides are TGTGCCAGCGTAAGGAGGGGCGGGGGGGCTGGCGATACGCAGTATTTT.

This rearrangement joins TRBV11-2 to TRBJ2-4, with D maybe TRBD1 (5 bases). The CDR3 is made up of 16 amino acids. V was pared by 4 bases and J by 6 bases, with 19 bases between. Germline-derived CDR1 and CDR2 are SGHAT and FQNNGV. In DNA form, the CDR3 reads TGTGCCAGCAGCTCCGCAGAAGGCAGGGAAGGAAACATTCAGTACTTC. This translates into CASSSAEGREGNIQYF.

The rearrangement joins TRBV9 to TRBJ1-3; D may be TRBD1 (5 bases). The CDR3 extends over 14 amino acids. The germline V gene encodes CDR1 SGDLS and CDR2 YYNGEE. Trimming removed 3 bases at V and 5 bases at J, with 12 bases between. CDR3 protein: CASSDGGVRNTIYF. The CDR3 DNA reads as TGTGCCAGCAGCGATGGGGGGGTCAGAAACACCATATATTTT.

J is TRBJ2-3 and V is TRBV18; 11 bases are shared with TRBD2. The CDR3 contains 17 residues. Germline V lookup: CDR1 KGHSH, CDR2 LQKENI. V shed 4 bases, J shed 5 bases, and the junction held 11 bases outside the gene matches. Here the CDR3 DNA reads TGTGCCAGCTCACTCTCCCTTAGCGGGGGGGCCGGAGATACGCAGTATTTT. This encodes CASSLSLSGGAGDTQYF.

The J gene is TRBJ2-7, the V gene TRBV6-5, with 9 bases aligning to TRBD1. V lost 4 bases to trimming and J lost 3 bases; unmatched junction nucleotides: 7. CDR1 and CDR2 (germline): MNHEY, SVGAGI. This CDR3 is 15 amino acids long. CDR3: CASSSPGQGNYEQYF. As DNA, the CDR3 is TGTGCCAGCAGTTCCCCGGGACAGGGCAACTACGAGCAGTACTTC.

J is TRBJ1-6 and V is TRBV6-1; D is ambiguous. Trimming stripped 8 bases from V and 7 bases from J, with 12 bases between. The CDR3 has 13 residues. The V gene's germline CDR1 is MNHNS and CDR2 SASEGT. The CDR3 DNA reads TGTGCCAGCTCCTCCCAGGAAAATTCACCCCTCCACTTT. Its translation is CASSSQENSPLHF.

This chain links TRBV20-1 with TRBJ2-7; D is ambiguous. V was trimmed by 0 bases and J by 2 bases, leaving 2 bases between them. CDR1 and CDR2 (germline): DFQATT, SNEGSKA (reference sequence). This CDR3 is built from 11 residues. The CDR3 region is CSARDTYEQYF. In nucleotides, the CDR3 is TGCAGTGCTAGAGATACCTACGAGCAGTACTTC.

This chain links TRBV5-4 with TRBJ2-3; TRBD2 agrees at 7 bases. Germline V gives CDR1 SGHNT, CDR2 YYREEE (reference sequence). The length of the CDR3 is 15 residues. The V segment lost 5 bases and the J segment 0 bases; nucleotides outside the gene matches: 6. This CDR3 is CASRRDYSSTDTQYF. The CDR3, as DNA: TGTGCCAGCAGGAGGGACTATTCTAGCACAGATACGCAGTATTTT.

The chain joins TRBV9 to TRBJ2-1; 8 bases fit TRBD2. The CDR3 contains 17 residues. The germline V gene encodes CDR1 SGDLS and CDR2 YYNGEE. V shed 2 bases, J shed 5 bases, and the junction held 12 bases outside the gene matches. The CDR3 DNA sequence: TGTGCCAGCAGCGTTGTTGGTCGGAGCGGGGGCAACAATGAGCAGTTCTTC. This encodes CASSVVGRSGGNNEQFF.

As concerns this clone: Germline and junction disagree at one end, which may indicate a read error. The chain is built from TRBV9 and TRBJ2-2; 11 nucleotides match TRBD2. The germline V gene encodes CDR1 SGDLS and CDR2 YYNGEE. The CDR3 has 14 residues. The CDR3 DNA is TGTGCCAGCACCGTAGCGGGGGGGGCCGGGGAGCTGTTTTTT. The encoded protein is CASTVAGGAGELFF.

The chain employs TRBV7-2 and TRBJ1-5; TRBD1 is a possible D gene (6 bases). Germline lookup yields CDR1 SGHTA and CDR2 FQGNSA. Trimming cost V 6 bases and J 2 bases, with 14 bases left between them. The CDR3 runs to 15 residues. CDR3 in DNA: TGTGCCAGCAGTTCCCGTCCAGGGGGCAATCAGCCCCAGCATTTT. The encoded protein is CASSSRPGGNQPQHF.

This sequence joins TRBV7-2 and TRBJ1-1; D uncertain. Trimming took 6 bases from V and 5 from J, leaving 13 bases between them. From germline, CDR1 is SGHTA and CDR2 FQGNSA. The CDR3 covers 13 residues. For the CDR3, the DNA is TGTGCCAGCAGAAAAAGTCCGGGGACTGAAGCTTTCTTT. Its protein is CASRKSPGTEAFF.

The chain combines TRBV7-9 with TRBJ2-3; TRBD1 is a possible D gene (7 bases). CDR1 and CDR2 from the germline V gene are SEHNR and FQNEAQ (reference sequence). Between the trimmed V and J ends, which lost 5 bases and 0 bases, there was a span of 15 bases. The CDR3 totals 16 residues. CDR3 in amino acids: CASSRGTAASTDTQYF. The CDR3 DNA is TGTGCCAGCAGCCGGGGGACAGCCGCTAGCACAGATACGCAGTATTTT.

The chain is built from TRBV10-1 and TRBJ2-5, with D perhaps matching TRBD2 (5 bases). V shed 2 bases and J shed 5 bases, with 9 bases lying between them. The length of the CDR3 is 13 residues. The germline gives CDR1 WNHNN, CDR2 SYGVQD (reference sequence). In DNA, the CDR3 is TGCGCCAGCAGTGAGAGCGGCCTGGAGACCCAGTACTTC. Translated, it gives CASSESGLETQYF.

The chain links TRBV29-1 to TRBJ1-2; 7 positions match TRBD1. With 7 bases clipped from V and 0 bases from J, the junction kept 5 bases outside the gene matches. CDR1 SQVTM and CDR2 ANQGSEA come from the germline V gene. The CDR3 loop spans 13 amino acids. The CDR3 DNA sequence: TGCAGCGCTCGGGACAGAACTAACTATGGCTACACCTTC. This codes for CSARDRTNYGYTF.